This T cell receptor beta chain was recovered during a study of early T cells in non-severe SARS-CoV-2 infection. Unique molecular identifiers (one per individual cDNA molecule) were attached. Using its own MiXCR run on the 5' RACE reads, TCRdb lists one record per CDR3 protein. The sample carries 60,000 to 70,000 distinct CDR3 sequences, over 4.5% recorded once. Germline values: CDR1 WNHNN, CDR2 SYGVQD (reference sequence). The V and J ends lost 8 bases and 9 bases respectively, with 14 bases between them. The CDR3 has 13 amino acids. This clonotype has at least ten counts. The source is an adult who was a healthcare worker with PCR-confirmed SARS-CoV-2 infection or an uninfected control (not recorded which). The rearrangement joins TRBV10-1 to TRBJ1-6; TRBD1 might be the D (5 bases). The sequencing used whole blood, collected at baseline. The CDR3 DNA follows: TGCGCCAGCGGGAGGGGAGGTGGTTCACCCCTCCACTTT. It translates to CASGRGGGSPLHF.